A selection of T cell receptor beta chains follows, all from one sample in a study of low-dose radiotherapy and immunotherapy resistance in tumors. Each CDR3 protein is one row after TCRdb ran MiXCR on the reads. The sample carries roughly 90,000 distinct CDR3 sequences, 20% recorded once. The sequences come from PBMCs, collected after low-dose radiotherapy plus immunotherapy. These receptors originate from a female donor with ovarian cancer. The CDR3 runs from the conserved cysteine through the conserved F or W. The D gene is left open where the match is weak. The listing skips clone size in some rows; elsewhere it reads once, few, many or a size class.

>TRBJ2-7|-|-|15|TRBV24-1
CATSDQNHGAYEQYF
TGTGCCACCAGTGACCAAAATCACGGAGCCTACGAGCAGTACTTC
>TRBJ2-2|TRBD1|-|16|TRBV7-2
CASSLLTGASTGELFF
TGTGCCAGCAGCTTATTAACAGGGGCGAGTACCGGGGAGCTGTTTTTT
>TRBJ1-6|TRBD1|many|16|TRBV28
CASSPTGNPYNSPLHF
TGTGCCAGCAGTCCGACAGGGAACCCCTATAATTCACCCCTCCACTTT
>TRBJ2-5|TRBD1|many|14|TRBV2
CASREPTGVETQYF
TGTGCCAGCAGAGAACCAACAGGGGTAGAGACCCAGTACTTC
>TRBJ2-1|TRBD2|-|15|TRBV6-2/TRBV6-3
CASSYTGTIYNEQFF
TGTGCCAGCAGTTACACCGGGACTATCTACAATGAGCAGTTCTTC
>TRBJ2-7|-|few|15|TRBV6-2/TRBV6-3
CASSPHRTETYEQYF
TGTGCCAGCAGCCCACATCGGACGGAAACCTACGAGCAGTACTTC
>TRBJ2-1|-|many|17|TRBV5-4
CASSPGRPISPNNEQFF
TGTGCCAGCAGCCCAGGGAGGCCTATCTCCCCGAACAATGAGCAGTTCTTC
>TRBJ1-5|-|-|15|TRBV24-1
CATSDSTWKIKPQHF
TGTGCCACCAGTGATTCTACATGGAAAATCAAGCCCCAGCATTTT
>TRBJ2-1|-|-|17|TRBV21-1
CASSTNPRTRDYNEQFF
TGTGCCAGCAGCACGAACCCGAGGACACGAGACTACAATGAGCAGTTCTTC
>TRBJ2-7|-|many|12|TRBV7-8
CASSLQSREQYF
TGTGCCAGCAGCTTACAGTCGCGCGAGCAGTACTTC
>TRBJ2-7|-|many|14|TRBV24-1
CATSDQDNSYEQYF
TGTGCCACCAGTGATCAGGACAACTCCTACGAGCAGTACTTC
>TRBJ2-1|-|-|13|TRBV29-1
CSVEGDSQNEQFF
TGCAGCGTTGAAGGAGACAGTCAAAATGAGCAGTTCTTC
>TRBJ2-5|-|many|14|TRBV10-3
CAISEGTEQETQYF
TGTGCCATCAGTGAGGGCACGGAGCAAGAGACCCAGTACTTC
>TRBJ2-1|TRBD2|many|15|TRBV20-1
CSARGSAGDYNEQFF
TGCAGTGCTAGAGGGTCGGCGGGAGACTACAATGAGCAGTTCTTC
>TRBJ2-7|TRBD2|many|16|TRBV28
CASSLQGAGGPREQYF
TGTGCCAGCAGTTTACAAGGTGCGGGAGGGCCGAGAGAGCAGTACTTC
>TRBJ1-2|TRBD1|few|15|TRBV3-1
CASSPDGYRGNGYTF
TGTGCCAGCAGCCCAGATGGGTACAGGGGTAATGGCTACACCTTC
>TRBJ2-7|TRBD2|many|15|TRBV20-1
CSARDIAGGTYEQYF
TGCAGTGCTAGAGACATAGCGGGAGGTACCTACGAGCAGTACTTC
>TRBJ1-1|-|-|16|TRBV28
CASSLDRRPSGTEAFF
TGTGCCAGCAGTCTAGACAGACGACCGTCGGGCACTGAAGCTTTCTTT
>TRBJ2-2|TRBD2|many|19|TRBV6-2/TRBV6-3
CASTPRGLGPFANTGELFF
TGTGCCAGCACCCCCCGGGGACTAGGGCCGTTCGCGAACACCGGGGAGCTGTTTTTT
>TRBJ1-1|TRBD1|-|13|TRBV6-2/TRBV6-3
CASSVDRGTEAFF
TGTGCCAGCAGTGTTGACAGGGGAACTGAAGCTTTCTTT
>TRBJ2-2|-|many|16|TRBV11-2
CASRRGGSVGAGELFF
TGTGCCAGCCGCCGAGGTGGTAGTGTCGGCGCCGGGGAGCTGTTTTTT
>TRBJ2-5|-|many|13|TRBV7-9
CASSPRGPETQYF
TGTGCCAGCAGCCCTCGGGGACCGGAGACCCAGTACTTC
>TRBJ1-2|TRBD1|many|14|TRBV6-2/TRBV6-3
CASTPGQGAGGYTF
TGTGCCAGCACCCCGGGACAGGGGGCGGGGGGCTACACCTTC
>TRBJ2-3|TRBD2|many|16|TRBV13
CASSSRAGVSTDTQYF
TGTGCCAGCAGTTCCCGGGCGGGGGTTAGCACAGATACGCAGTATTTT
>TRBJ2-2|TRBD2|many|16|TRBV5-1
CASSFGTSGNHGELFF
TGCGCCAGCAGCTTTGGGACTAGCGGTAATCACGGGGAGCTGTTTTTT
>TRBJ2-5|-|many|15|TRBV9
CASSASGTDLWTQYF
TGTGCCAGCAGCGCGTCTGGGACCGACTTGTGGACCCAGTACTTC
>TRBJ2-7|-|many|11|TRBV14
CASSQYYEQYF
TGTGCCAGCAGCCAGTACTACGAGCAGTACTTC
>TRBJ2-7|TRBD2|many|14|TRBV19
CASSGLAGSYEQYF
TGTGCCAGTAGTGGTTTAGCGGGGAGCTACGAGCAGTACTTC
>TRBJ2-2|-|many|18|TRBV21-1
CASSARLWSGGLGGELFF
TGTGCCAGCAGCGCCCGACTGTGGAGCGGGGGGCTCGGCGGGGAGCTGTTTTTT
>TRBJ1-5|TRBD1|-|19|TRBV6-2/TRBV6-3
CASSQRGQGGRLGNQPQHF
TGTGCCAGCAGTCAGAGGGGACAGGGAGGGCGGTTGGGCAATCAGCCCCAGCATTTT
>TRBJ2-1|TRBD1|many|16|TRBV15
CATSRAGDSSYNEQFF
TGTGCCACCAGCAGAGCCGGGGACAGCTCCTACAATGAGCAGTTCTTC
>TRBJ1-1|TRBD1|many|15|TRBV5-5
CASSYEQGGGTEAFF
TGTGCCAGCAGCTATGAACAGGGGGGCGGCACTGAAGCTTTCTTT
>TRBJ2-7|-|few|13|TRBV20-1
CSARVPTHYEQYF
TGCAGTGCTAGGGTCCCGACTCATTACGAGCAGTACTTC